This TCR beta chain was recorded in a study of cytomegalovirus exposure and HLA in healthy donors. The PCR ran on 60 Vbeta and 13 Jbeta primers. The table came from immunoSEQ multiplex PCR; TCRdb's copy has only in-frame clones and leaves some out. The sample carries approximately 220,000 clones, 83% recorded once. Germline CDR1 is SGHTA and CDR2 is FQGNSA. The CDR3 sequence is 17 residues long. Unmatched junction bases numbered 10, after V lost 0 bases and J lost 7 bases. The rearrangement links TRBV7-2 to TRBJ2-1; TRBD2 matches 9 bases. Input material: PBMCs. This receptor was taken from a girl aged 10 to 17 in good health and CMV-seronegative. CDR3 protein: CASSLATPGLAVNEQFF. The CDR3 DNA reads TGTGCCAGCAGCTTAGCCACCCCGGGACTAGCCGTAAATGAGCAGTTCTTC. Drawing the rest from reference TRBV7-2 and TRBJ2-1, the complete variable domain is GAGVSQSPSNKVTEKGKDVELRCDPISGHTALYWYRQSLGQGLEFLIYFQGNSAPDKSGLPSDRFSAERTGGSVSTLTIQRTQQEDSAVYLCASSLATPGLAVNEQFFGPGTRLTVL.